This T cell receptor beta chain is from a study of T cell responses to AZD1222 COVID-19 vaccine (dated by TCRdb to 2020 to 2022). For the study in its entirety: A total of about 250 trial participants underwent TCR sequencing, of whom roughly 210 had received two doses of AZD1222 and some 26 had received two doses of the MenACWY control vaccine. Trial participants were enrolled by age into subgroups of 18-55, 56-69 and 70-plus years, and around 150, 29 and 61 TCR-sequenced participants, respectively, were included in these subgroups. Broader findings and caveats from the paper: The 56-69-year group was small, and its depth increase did not reach significance, likely because of low power. Spike-specific TCR breadth and depth rose significantly after two AZD1222 doses compared with day 0 and with MenACWY recipients. Reportedly, close to half of the unique spike-specific TCRs recognized epitopes lying outside the regions that are mutated in the B.1.351 and B.1.1.7 variants. Most participants were white British and females outnumbered males, and the authors suggested that clonal diversity may have been underestimated. Because no samples from the day 14 peak response were available, repertoires could be characterized only after the peak T cell response. The whole spike protein was spanned by vaccine-associated CD4 TCRs, and dominant responses were seen in regions 160-218 and 743-854. Conclusions about previously exposed vaccinees are limited because only 5 or 6 AZD1222 recipients were SARS-CoV-2 seropositive at baseline.

As regards this clone: This receptor's antigen is unknown. Nothing much larger sits one base from this clone, and base qualities are not available.

The CDR3 covers 13 residues, taking in both the cysteine and the phenylalanine. This entry keeps only the CDR3 DNA: 39 bases, framed from base 1. Based on the germline V gene, the CDR1 and CDR2 sequences are LGHNA and YSLEER. V was cut back by 2 bases and J by 2 bases, leaving a gap of 6 bases between them. The label giving this sample's time point can be read as: baseline before first vaccination. Sample treatment or condition, as interpreted from the label and publication: meningococcal conjugate vaccine given as trial control. Vaccinee samples came from UK trials COV001 and COV002, including a single-blind randomized controlled phase 2/3 trial of AZD1222 (ChAdOx1 nCoV-19) in healthy adults. For TCRbeta chain sequencing, PBMC samples from trial participants were taken at day 0 and at day 28 after the second dose. The CDR3 regions of human TCRbeta chains were analyzed by immunosequencing. In the source study's methods: Repertoire TCRs were matched against a reference library of SARS-CoV-2-specific TCRs generated with the MIRA antigen-specificity platform. Breadth meant the fraction of unique TCRs that were SARS-CoV-2-associated, whereas depth meant the fraction of total T cells that were SARS-CoV-2-associated. Using the MIRA data, every spike-specific TCR was mapped to the spike region that the TCR reacted to and assigned to either a CD4 or a CD8 class. Log10-transformed breadth and depth values were compared by one-way ANOVA with Sidak's multiple comparisons tests. The table was pulled from immuneACCESS by TCRdb, which kept in-frame rearrangements only. Such tables lose some clones; where checked, under half of the loss comes from unresolved V genes, and the rest has no known cause. The V and J calls and clone size were taken over from that table, and D and trimming were inferred from the DNA. The sample table contains 110,000 or so clones; only one count was recorded for roughly nine tenths of them. The top ten clonotypes cover about 3% of the sample.

The TCR originated in an adult in good health. The rearrangement combines TRBV4-3 with TRBJ1-2; the D gene cannot be resolved reliably. The sample was peripheral blood, taken on day 0 of MenACWY control vaccination. The bases are TGCGCCAGCAGCCAACAAGTGAACTATGGCTACACCTTC. Its translation is CASSQQVNYGYTF.